These 2 T cell receptor beta chains came from one sample sequenced in a study of OX40 agonist ivuxolimab in advanced cancers. Sequencing used immunoSEQ multiplex PCR; TCRdb keeps in-frame clones, though not all of them. The table shows 100,000 or so clones, with 95% to 97% occurring only once. Sequenced here: CD4+ or CD8+ T cells sorted from blood, sampled in a trial of the OX40 agonist ivuxolimab. Receptor source: an adult with an advanced solid tumor such as melanoma, head and neck, liver or kidney cancer.

This clone was detected only once. V gene TRBV2 combines with J gene TRBJ1-2; D is possibly TRBD1 (6 bases). The CDR3 runs 14 residues. V lost 6 bases to trimming and J lost 5 bases, with 16 bases between them. Germline lookup yields CDR1 SNHLY and CDR2 FYNNEI. The CDR3 region has the DNA TGTGCCAGCAGGTCCCTACAGGGATTATATGGCTACACCTTC. Translated, it gives CASRSLQGLYGYTF.

The V gene is TRBV19, the J gene TRBJ2-2; D not certain. V lost 1 base and J 5 bases, leaving 8 bases between the germline ends. Germline values: CDR1 LNHDA, CDR2 SQIVND (reference sequence). The CDR3 is 14 amino acids. CDR3 residues: CASSIVLGTGELFF. DNA of the CDR3: TGTGCCAGTAGTATAGTTTTGGGGACCGGGGAGCTGTTTTTT.